This T cell receptor (beta chain) originates from a study of OX40 agonist ivuxolimab in advanced cancers. Study context: Patients assigned to dose escalation were diagnosed with hepatocellular carcinoma, melanoma, renal cell or head and neck cancer.

As to this clone: What it binds is not known.

The table came from immunoSEQ multiplex PCR; TCRdb's copy has only in-frame clones and leaves some out. Of about 68,000 clones listed, 70% to 90% are singletons. Findings and caveats of the study: Doses of 0.1 to 3.0 mg/kg were accompanied by clonal expansion of CD4+ and CD8+ blood T cells by week 6.

Blood specimens came from baseline, cycle 4 day 1, and cycle 7 day 1. CDR1 and CDR2 from the germline V gene are SGHTA and FQGNSA. Trimming cost V 1 base and J 2 bases, with 5 bases left between them. The CDR3 extends over 13 amino acids. The gene calls are TRBV7-2 and TRBJ1-2; the D is unclear. This TCR came from an adult with an advanced solid tumor such as melanoma, head and neck, liver or kidney cancer. This specimen consisted of CD4+ or CD8+ T cells sorted from blood, obtained in a trial of the OX40 agonist ivuxolimab. CDR3 DNA sequence: TGTGCCAGCAGCTTAGACAGCAACTATGGCTACACCTTC. Amino acids: CASSLDSNYGYTF.